The next 27 T cell receptor beta chains were all read from a single sample in a study of T-cell reconstitution after alpha-beta-depleted transplantation in children (dated by TCRdb to about 2016). The treatment or condition label here, explained by the study, means: allogeneic hematopoietic cell transplantation with graft depleted of TCRalphabeta T cells and CD19 B cells. Library construction relied on PCR. For sequencing, an Illumina HiSeq 2500 was employed. To normalize quantification of the TCRbeta repertoire, the TCR libraries were built with molecular barcoding that relied on unique molecular identifiers. TCRdb cleaned the public reads at Q25 with fastp, built clones with MiXCR and kept in-frame beta chains. Every distinct CDR3 protein forms one entry, paired with its most common genes and DNA. The table for this sample lists around 960,000 distinct CDR3 sequences; about 29% of them were counted only once. Roughly 27% of the sample comes from the top ten.

Here the sequenced sample was PBMCs, mostly from graft donor cells, taken 360 days after TCRalphabeta/CD19-depleted stem cell transplant. These receptors came from a boy younger than two who had a stem cell transplant for SCID, so the T cells may come from the graft donor.

The table lists this clonotype with a few counts. This chain links TRBV7-9 with TRBJ1-2, with D possibly TRBD1 on 6 matching bases. Deletions cut 5 bases from V and 4 bases from J, with 17 bases between. This CDR3 has 15 amino acids. Germline loops: CDR1 SEHNR, CDR2 FQNEAQ (reference sequence). CDR3 in amino acids: CASSPVGGAGYGYTF. The CDR3 bases are TGTGCCAGCAGCCCGGTCGGGGGCGCCGGCTATGGCTACACCTTC.

In this sample, this clonotype turned up a few times. This chain uses TRBV12-3 or TRBV12-4 with TRBJ2-7; D might be TRBD1 (6 bases). The CDR3 contains 16 residues. Trimming removed 6 bases at V and 3 bases at J, with 21 bases between. CDR3 in amino acids: CASRRGTGKSVYEQYF. In DNA form, the CDR3 reads TGTGCCAGCAGGAGGGGCACAGGGAAATCTGTCTACGAGCAGTACTTC.

This clonotype was seen a handful of times. The chain combines TRBV27 with TRBJ2-7; 9 bases agree with TRBD1. Per the germline V gene, CDR1 is MNHEY and CDR2 is SMNVEV (reference sequence). The ends lost 4 bases at V and 0 bases at J; junction bases unmatched: 10. This CDR3 is 17 amino acids long. The CDR3 loop reads CASSSSRQGVPSYEQYF. In DNA form, the CDR3 reads TGTGCCAGCAGTTCCAGCCGACAGGGGGTGCCCTCCTACGAGCAGTACTTC.

This clonotype came up a few times. This chain uses TRBV10-2 with TRBJ2-1; D possibly uses TRBD1 or TRBD2 (5 bases each). Germline CDR1 is WSHSY and CDR2 is SAAADI. This CDR3 is built from 14 residues. The V and J ends lost 8 bases and 0 bases respectively, with 11 bases between them. The DNA for the CDR3 is TGCGCCAGCCTCCGGGACCGCTCCTACAATGAGCAGTTCTTC. Translated: CASLRDRSYNEQFF.

The chain employs TRBV7-8 and TRBJ2-7; D unresolved. CDR1 and CDR2 from the germline V gene are SGHVS and FQNEAQ. Deletions cut 4 bases from V and 3 bases from J, with 10 bases between. The CDR3 has 13 amino acids. CDR3 loop: CASSSLSLYEQYF. CDR3 bases: TGTGCCAGCAGCTCCCTATCGCTCTACGAGCAGTACTTC.

The chain is built from TRBV27 and TRBJ2-7, with 9 bases lining up with TRBD1. With 6 bases clipped from V and 6 bases from J, the junction kept 6 bases outside the gene matches. Germline-derived CDR1 and CDR2 are MNHEY and SMNVEV (reference sequence). The CDR3 covers 13 residues. The CDR3 is CASRGTGRFEQYF. CDR3 coding DNA: TGTGCCAGCAGAGGGACAGGGAGATTCGAGCAGTACTTC.

This clonotype was found a few times. The chain joins TRBV5-1 to TRBJ2-3; weak D call: TRBD2 (5 bases). The CDR3 loop spans 16 amino acids. Germline V gene lookup returns CDR1 SGHRS and CDR2 YFSETQ. Between the trimmed V and J ends, which lost 4 bases and 3 bases, there was a span of 18 bases. The CDR3 loop reads CASSVGFGINTDTQYF. In DNA form, the CDR3 reads TGCGCCAGCAGCGTAGGTTTCGGGATTAATACAGATACGCAGTATTTT.

J is TRBJ2-5 and V is TRBV25-1, with D perhaps matching TRBD1 (5 bases). The V end lost 10 bases, the J end lost 14 bases, and 11 bases lay between the germline ends. Germline CDR1 MGHDK, CDR2 SYGVNS. The CDR3 spans 8 residues. CDR3 in DNA: TGTGCCACCTATAGGGGCTACTTC. Amino acids: CATYRGYF.

This chain uses TRBV4-1 with TRBJ1-1; D gene unclear. Germline V CDR1 and CDR2: MGHRA, YSYEKL. The CDR3 totals 13 residues. Trimming left V 2 bases short and J 5 bases short, with 9 bases between. The CDR3 nucleotides read TGCGCCAGCAGCCAATTCCCGAGGACTGAAGCTTTCTTT. Its translation: CASSQFPRTEAFF.

The gene calls are TRBV18 and TRBJ1-1; 7 bases are shared with TRBD1. Germline assignment: CDR1 KGHSH and CDR2 LQKENI. V was pared by 6 bases and J by 4 bases, with 11 bases of the junction left unmatched. This CDR3 contains 15 residues. CDR3 sequence: CASSFADRQGTEAFF. The DNA of the CDR3 is TGTGCCAGCTCCTTTGCGGACAGGCAAGGCACTGAAGCTTTCTTT.

In this sample, this clonotype turned up a few times. J is TRBJ2-1 and V is TRBV7-2; D is perhaps TRBD1 (5 bases). The CDR3 loop spans 16 amino acids. The V end was cut by 5 bases, the J end by 2 bases, with 16 bases between. CDR1 SGHTA and CDR2 FQGNSA come from the germline V gene. CDR3 nucleotide sequence: TGTGCCAGCAGCCTGGGGCCCAACAGAGCCTACAATGAGCAGTTCTTC. It translates to CASSLGPNRAYNEQFF.

V and J are TRBV6-2 or TRBV6-3 and TRBJ2-1; 8 bases are a match to TRBD2. The CDR3 sequence is 16 residues long. Germline V gene data show CDR1 as MNHEY and CDR2 as SVGEGT. V dropped 1 base and J dropped 4; count of bases not matched to a gene: 6. The CDR3: CASSYWTSPGYNEQFF. The CDR3 DNA reads TGTGCCAGCAGTTACTGGACTAGCCCGGGTTACAATGAGCAGTTCTTC.

The gene calls are TRBV29-1 and TRBJ2-1; perhaps TRBD1 as D (5 bases). The CDR3 sequence is 13 residues long. From germline, CDR1 is SQVTM and CDR2 ANQGSEA. Deletions cut 8 bases from V and 4 bases from J, with 15 bases between. The CDR3 region is CSFPGYLYNEQFF. DNA for the CDR3: TGCAGCTTCCCAGGGTACCTTTACAATGAGCAGTTCTTC.

The chain carries TRBV3-1 and TRBJ2-1, with 7 bases aligning to TRBD1. The CDR3 is 17 amino acids. Losses at the gene ends were 0 bases for V and 6 bases for J; bases not matched to a gene: 11. The germline CDR1 and CDR2 sequences are LGHDT and YNNKEL (reference sequence). The CDR3: CASSQEGTYRGPNEQFF. The CDR3 nucleotides are TGTGCCAGCAGCCAAGAGGGGACATACAGGGGCCCCAATGAGCAGTTCTTC.

The rearrangement uses TRBV6-1 and TRBJ1-2; weak D call: TRBD1 (6 bases). Deletions cut 6 bases from V and 3 bases from J, with 20 bases between. This CDR3 is 16 amino acids long. Germline-derived CDR1 and CDR2 are MNHNS and SASEGT. CDR3 coding DNA: TGTGCCAGCAGCCTTGTGGGGGAGGGGGTGTACTATGGCTACACCTTC. Protein product: CASSLVGEGVYYGYTF.

V is TRBV12-3 or TRBV12-4 and J is TRBJ2-3; 13 nucleotides line up with TRBD2. Trimming at V came to 7 bases and at J to 5 bases, leaving 9 bases not matched to a gene. The CDR3 spans 16 residues. For the CDR3, the DNA is TGTGCCAGCACTCGGACTAGCGGGGGTCCCGGAGATACGCAGTATTTT. The encoded protein is CASTRTSGGPGDTQYF.

The chain links TRBV2 to TRBJ2-7; the match to TRBD1 covers 9 bases. Germline CDR1 is SNHLY and CDR2 is FYNNEI. Losses at the gene ends were 3 bases for V and 5 bases for J; bases not matched to a gene: 2. The CDR3 runs to 13 residues. CDR3 coding DNA: TGTGCCAGCAGTGAGGACAGGGGCCACGAGCAGTACTTC. Translation gives CASSEDRGHEQYF.

The chain employs TRBV28 and TRBJ2-5; 11 nucleotides line up with TRBD2. CDR3 length: 17 amino acids. Losses at the gene ends were 3 bases for V and 5 bases for J; bases not matched to a gene: 11. Germline V gene data show CDR1 as MDHEN and CDR2 as SYDVKM. The CDR3 is CASSLYSGGARRETQYF. CDR3 in DNA: TGTGCCAGCAGTTTGTATAGCGGGGGGGCCCGAAGGGAGACCCAGTACTTC.

The CDR3 loop reads CAISPGPQGSYNEQFF. CDR3 in DNA: TGTGCCATCAGCCCAGGCCCCCAGGGCTCCTACAATGAGCAGTTCTTC. The rearrangement uses TRBV10-3 and TRBJ2-1; TRBD1 might be the D (5 bases). Germline CDR1 is ENHRY and CDR2 is SYGVKD. With 6 bases removed from V and 0 bases from J, the gap between germline ends came to 15 bases. The CDR3 sequence is 16 residues long.

This chain uses TRBV19 with TRBJ1-1; D is unclear. Trimming removed 5 bases from V and 6 bases from J, with 7 bases in between. CDR1 is LNHDA, CDR2 SQIVND, per germline (reference sequence). The CDR3 consists of 11 residues. The CDR3 DNA is TGTGCCAGTAGTCAGAGGTCTGAAGCTTTCTTT. The encoded protein is CASSQRSEAFF.

The genes are TRBV28 and TRBJ2-7; TRBD1 matches 9 bases. The CDR3 runs 16 residues. CDR1 and CDR2 from the germline V gene are MDHEN and SYDVKM. V lost 6 bases and J lost 1; bases outside the gene matches: 10. As DNA, the CDR3 is TGTGCCAGCAGACACCCCGGGACAGGGAAATCCTACGAGCAGTACTTC. Translated: CASRHPGTGKSYEQYF. Using reference TRBV28 and TRBJ2-7 for the parts outside the CDR3, the full variable domain is DVKVTQSSRYLVKRTGEKVFLECVQDMDHENMFWYRQDPGLGLRLIYFSYDVKMKEKGDIPEGYSVSREKKERFSLILESASTNQTSMYLCASRHPGTGKSYEQYFGPGTRLTVT.

The CDR3 protein is CSVETSGLREQYF. The CDR3, as DNA: TGCAGCGTTGAAACTAGCGGCTTGAGGGAGCAGTACTTC. The chain recombines TRBV29-1 with TRBJ2-7, with 8 bases that match TRBD2. V trimming: 2 bases; J trimming: 7 bases; junction bases outside the gene matches: 7. The CDR3 runs 13 residues. Germline V lookup: CDR1 SQVTM, CDR2 ANQGSEA.

This clonotype was seen a few times. The rearrangement joins TRBV25-1 to TRBJ2-1, with D tentatively TRBD2 (6 bases). The CDR3 runs to 16 residues. Germline V gene lookup returns CDR1 MGHDK and CDR2 SYGVNS. Trimming pared 1 base from V and 10 bases from J, leaving 20 bases between. The CDR3 protein is CASSELREAYNEEQFF. As DNA, the CDR3 is TGTGCCAGCAGTGAATTGCGGGAAGCCTACAATGAAGAGCAGTTCTTC. Full variable domain (outside the CDR3, taken from reference TRBV25-1 and TRBJ2-1): EADIYQTPRYLVIGTGKKITLECSQTMGHDKMYWYQQDPGMELHLIHYSYGVNSTEKGDLSSESTVSRIRTEHFPLTLESARPSHTSQYLCASSELREAYNEEQFFGPGTRLTVL.

CDR3 in amino acids: CASSYGGQGIVYTEAFF. CDR3 DNA: TGTGCCAGCAGTTACGGCGGACAGGGAATAGTTTACACTGAAGCTTTCTTT. The chain employs TRBV6-2 or TRBV6-3 and TRBJ1-1, with 8 bases aligning to TRBD1. The J segment lost 3 bases and the V segment lost 2 bases, leaving 11 bases of the junction unmatched. Germline loops: CDR1 MNHEY, CDR2 SVGEGT. The CDR3 is made up of 17 amino acids.

The chain is built from TRBV27 and TRBJ2-1; possibly TRBD1 or TRBD2 for D (5 bases each). Deletions cut 8 bases from V and 2 bases from J, with 16 bases between. Germline V CDR1 and CDR2: MNHEY, SMNVEV (reference sequence). This CDR3 spans 15 amino acids. The CDR3 DNA reads TGTGCCAGCCACCGATCGGGGCGGACCTACAATGAGCAGTTCTTC. As protein: CASHRSGRTYNEQFF.

Only a few counts were recorded for this clonotype. The genes are TRBV20-1 and TRBJ2-5; 9 nucleotides line up with TRBD1. The V and J ends lost 0 bases and 9 bases, in that order; junction bases with no gene match: 8. The V gene's germline CDR1 is DFQATT and CDR2 SNEGSKA (reference sequence). There are 14 residues in the CDR3. CDR3 coding DNA: TGCAGTGCTAGAGAACAGGGGGCTTATCCGGCCCAGTACTTC. It encodes CSAREQGAYPAQYF.

CDR3 in amino acids: CSARVPGGGYEQYF. CDR3 nucleotides: TGCAGTGCTAGAGTCCCAGGGGGTGGGTACGAGCAGTACTTC. V and J are TRBV20-1 and TRBJ2-7, with TRBD1 identical over 7 bases. V was pared by 1 base and J by 4 bases, with 7 bases of the junction left unmatched. The germline V gene has CDR1 DFQATT and CDR2 SNEGSKA (reference sequence). This CDR3 is built from 14 residues.